Below, 32 T cell receptor beta chains from the same sample are listed, as sequenced in a study of cytomegalovirus exposure and HLA in healthy donors. The PCR ran on 60 Vbeta and 13 Jbeta primers. Assay: immunoSEQ multiplex PCR; the TCRdb copy retains only in-frame clones and omits some. In the table there are 100,000 or so clones, 65% to 80% of which are singletons. Sample: PBMCs. The receptors derive from a female donor in good health and CMV-seropositive.

This sequence joins TRBV11-2 and TRBJ2-7, with TRBD2 matching 14 bases. V dropped 0 bases and J dropped 6; count of bases not matched to a gene: 4. Germline CDR1 SGHAT, CDR2 FQNNGV. This CDR3 is built from 16 residues. The CDR3 sequence: CASSLEGGLAGVEQYF. The CDR3 nucleotides are TGTGCCAGCAGCTTAGAGGGGGGACTAGCGGGAGTCGAGCAGTACTTC.

V is TRBV11-2 and J is TRBJ2-7, with 8 bases fitting TRBD2. V lost 3 bases, J lost 0 bases, and 4 bases stayed unmatched. CDR1 is SGHAT and CDR2 is FQNNGV in the germline V gene. This CDR3 has 15 amino acids. CDR3 in amino acids: CASSLERGPSYEQYF. Written as DNA, the CDR3 is TGTGCCAGCAGCTTGGAGCGGGGGCCCTCCTACGAGCAGTACTTC.

The chain uses TRBV4-2 and TRBJ2-4, with 8 bases matching TRBD2. V lost 0 bases to trimming and J lost 6 bases; unmatched junction nucleotides: 4. This CDR3 comprises 15 residues. The V gene's germline CDR1 is LGHNA and CDR2 YNFKEQ. CDR3 in DNA: TGTGCCAGCAGCCAAGATACCGGGGGGGCAAACATTCAGTACTTC. The encoded protein is CASSQDTGGANIQYF.

The J gene is TRBJ2-7, the V gene TRBV5-1; TRBD2 matches 10 bases. V shed 1 base and J 2 bases; nucleotides not matched to a gene: 0. CDR3 length: 14 amino acids. The germline CDR1 and CDR2 sequences are SGHRS and YFSETQ. Written as DNA, the CDR3 is TGCGCCAGCAGCTTGACTAGCGGGGCCTACGAGCAGTACTTC. Residues: CASSLTSGAYEQYF.

This chain connects TRBV18 to TRBJ2-2, with TRBD1 identical over 7 bases. Germline trimming cut 2 bases from V and 2 bases from J; bases unmatched to any gene: 2. The V gene's germline CDR1 is KGHSH and CDR2 LQKENI. This CDR3 is built from 15 residues. DNA for the CDR3: TGTGCCAGCTCACCAGGGGACAGTAACACCGGGGAGCTGTTTTTT. Translated, it gives CASSPGDSNTGELFF.

This clone was observed a few times. This rearrangement joins TRBV7-2 to TRBJ2-1; D may be TRBD1 (5 bases). CDR1 and CDR2 (germline): SGHTA, FQGNSA. This CDR3 has 13 amino acids. Trimming cost V 0 bases and J 12 bases, with 12 bases left between them. The DNA for the CDR3 is TGTGCCAGCAGCTTAGCGCTCCTTAGGGGGCAGTTCTTC. Amino acid sequence: CASSLALLRGQFF.

The chain couples TRBV7-9 to TRBJ2-2, with D hard to call. Trimming shortened V by 1 base and J by 4 bases, and 7 bases separated the two germline ends. The germline V gene encodes CDR1 SEHNR and CDR2 FQNEAQ (reference sequence). The CDR3 is 14 residues long. The CDR3 DNA sequence: TGTGCCAGCAGCTTAGATCAGATCACCGGGGAGCTGTTTTTT. This gives the protein CASSLDQITGELFF.

This clone was detected a few times. The CDR3 protein is CASSRQGLAGDNEQFF. The CDR3 nucleotides are TGTGCCAGCAGCCGCCAGGGACTAGCGGGGGACAATGAGCAGTTCTTC. The gene calls are TRBV7-3 and TRBJ2-1, with 14 bases identical to TRBD2. The CDR3 runs 16 residues. CDR1 is SGHTA and CDR2 is FQGTGA in the germline V gene. V lost 5 bases to trimming and J lost 5 bases; unmatched junction nucleotides: 5.

A single count supports this clone. The chain links TRBV7-9 to TRBJ2-2; tentatively, D is TRBD2 (5 bases). Between the trimmed V and J ends, which lost 5 bases and 0 bases, there was a span of 10 bases. CDR1 and CDR2 from the germline V gene are SEHNR and FQNEAQ (reference sequence). The CDR3 contains 15 residues. The CDR3 loop is CASSLRDSNTGELFF. CDR3 nucleotides: TGTGCCAGCAGCCTCCGGGATTCGAACACCGGGGAGCTGTTTTTT.

This sequence joins TRBV7-3 and TRBJ2-1; D perhaps matches TRBD2 (5 bases). V lost 0 bases and J lost 8, with 14 bases in between. Germline loops: CDR1 SGHTA, CDR2 FQGTGA. CDR3 length equals 15 residues. The CDR3 spells CASSLTGGPPHEQFF. CDR3 nucleotides: TGTGCCAGCAGCTTAACTGGCGGGCCCCCCCATGAGCAGTTCTTC.

The chain uses TRBV9 and TRBJ2-7, with TRBD2 matching 13 bases. J lost 3 bases, V lost 4 bases, and 13 bases had no gene match. Germline-derived CDR1 and CDR2 are SGDLS and YYNGEE. The CDR3 loop spans 18 amino acids. The DNA for the CDR3 is TGTGCCAGCAGCCCCCACACCGGACTAGCGGGGGTAAGCTACGAGCAGTACTTC. Translated, it gives CASSPHTGLAGVSYEQYF.

V is TRBV27 and J is TRBJ1-1; TRBD1 agrees at 7 bases. CDR3 length: 17 residues. Looked up from germline, CDR1 is MNHEY and CDR2 is SMNVEV (reference sequence). The junction had 20 bases not matched to a gene; V was cut back by 5 bases and J by 8 bases. CDR3 bases: TGTGCCAGCAGTCCAAGACGGACAGGAGTTTCACCGGGCGAAGCTTTCTTT. Protein: CASSPRRTGVSPGEAFF.

The V gene is TRBV19, the J gene TRBJ1-5, with unresolved D. This CDR3 contains 16 residues. Between the trimmed V and J ends, which lost 7 bases and 7 bases, there was a span of 23 bases. Germline loops: CDR1 LNHDA, CDR2 SQIVND (reference sequence). DNA of the CDR3: TGTGCCAGTACCCCCCTCGGCACCCTAGCTACCCAGCCCCAGCATTTT. Translated: CASTPLGTLATQPQHF.

The gene calls are TRBV5-4 and TRBJ2-1; tentative D call: TRBD1 (5 bases). The germline V and J ends were trimmed by 3 bases and 7 bases, with 17 bases remaining between them. The CDR3 contains 15 residues. CDR1 is SGHNT and CDR2 is YYREEE in the germline V gene (reference sequence). CDR3 DNA: TGTGCCAGCAGCTCAAGGACCGGCTCAGGGAATGAGCAGTTCTTC. It encodes CASSSRTGSGNEQFF.

The chain couples TRBV27 to TRBJ2-2, with TRBD2 identical over 10 bases. CDR3 length: 14 amino acids. With V trimmed by 6 bases and J by 7 bases, 5 bases remained unmatched. From germline, CDR1 is MNHEY and CDR2 SMNVEV (reference sequence). The CDR3 DNA reads TGTGCCAGCAGCAAGCGGGGGGGTTTCGGGGAGCTGTTTTTT. It specifies CASSKRGGFGELFF.

CDR3 sequence (DNA): TGTGCCAGCAGAAGACTTCACGTGGGGGGTTGGTATGATGGCTACACCTTC. The encoded protein is CASRRLHVGGWYDGYTF. The gene calls are TRBV28 and TRBJ1-2; TRBD1 is a possible D gene (5 bases). CDR1 MDHEN and CDR2 SYDVKM come from the germline V gene. The CDR3 runs to 17 residues. The V end was cut by 6 bases, the J end by 6 bases, with 26 bases between.

This clone came up a few times. The V and J genes are TRBV28 and TRBJ1-1, with no clear D. CDR3 length equals 16 residues. Trimming took off 5 bases at V and 0 bases at J, with 16 bases between the two ends. From germline, CDR1 is MDHEN and CDR2 SYDVKM. CDR3 sequence: CASSPPTGSLNTEAFF. The CDR3 nucleotides read TGTGCCAGCAGTCCGCCTACCGGGTCGTTGAACACTGAAGCTTTCTTT.

The CDR3 DNA reads as TGTGCCAGCAGCGTAGGTGGGACAGCCCAAGAGACCCAGTACTTC. Its protein is CASSVGGTAQETQYF. This chain links TRBV9 with TRBJ2-5; 7 bases are shared with TRBD1. This CDR3 is built from 15 residues. With 0 bases clipped from V and 1 base from J, the junction kept 3 bases outside the gene matches. In germline, CDR1 is SGDLS, CDR2 YYNGEE.

The rearrangement links TRBV5-5 to TRBJ1-1, with D tentatively TRBD1 (6 bases). Per germline, CDR1 SGHKS and CDR2 YYEKEE (reference sequence). The CDR3 has 15 amino acids. The germline V and J ends were trimmed by 0 bases and 1 base, with 10 bases remaining between them. The CDR3 sequence is CASSLGQAENTEAFF. Written as DNA, the CDR3 is TGTGCCAGCAGCTTGGGACAGGCTGAGAACACTGAAGCTTTCTTT. The whole variable domain, remainder taken from reference TRBV5-5 and TRBJ1-1, is DAGVTQSPTHLIKTRGQQVTLRCSPISGHKSVSWYQQVLGQGPQFIFQYYEKEERGRGNFPDRFSARQFPNYSSELNVNALLLGDSALYLCASSLGQAENTEAFFGQGTRLTVV.

V gene TRBV15 combines with J gene TRBJ2-3; TRBD1 agrees at 8 bases. The CDR3 covers 16 residues. V shed 0 bases and J 1 base; nucleotides not matched to a gene: 3. Germline lookup yields CDR1 LNHNV and CDR2 YYDKDF (reference sequence). The CDR3 bases are TGTGCCACCAGCAGAGATCCGGGACAGGGCACAGATACGCAGTATTTT. This translates into CATSRDPGQGTDTQYF.

The chain employs TRBV29-1 and TRBJ2-1, with 9 bases fitting TRBD1. Germline loops: CDR1 SQVTM, CDR2 ANQGSEA. The CDR3 has 14 amino acids. V trimming: 6 bases; J trimming: 9 bases; junction bases outside the gene matches: 12. The CDR3 DNA follows: TGCAGCGTAAACCGGGACAGGGCTGTAGGTGAGCAGTTCTTC. This codes for CSVNRDRAVGEQFF.

The chain couples TRBV5-4 to TRBJ2-5; TRBD2 is a possible D gene (7 bases). The germline V and J ends were trimmed by 0 bases and 5 bases, with 17 bases remaining between them. Germline V lookup: CDR1 SGHNT, CDR2 YYREEE (reference sequence). This CDR3 region has 16 residues. CDR3 loop: CASSLVGGGGMETQYF. CDR3 nucleotides: TGTGCCAGCAGCTTGGTGGGCGGGGGCGGGATGGAGACCCAGTACTTC.

The genes are TRBV7-2 and TRBJ2-1; weak D call: TRBD2 (5 bases). With 5 bases removed from V and 3 bases from J, the gap between germline ends came to 14 bases. The CDR3 runs 15 residues. CDR1 and CDR2 from the germline V gene are SGHTA and FQGNSA. The CDR3 is CASSEQDLHYNEQFF. The DNA for the CDR3 is TGTGCCAGCAGCGAGCAGGACTTGCACTACAATGAGCAGTTCTTC.

The chain couples TRBV5-1 to TRBJ1-5; D uncertain. V lost 3 bases and J lost 7, with 14 bases in between. The CDR3 runs to 14 residues. Looked up from germline, CDR1 is SGHRS and CDR2 is YFSETQ. CDR3 sequence reads: CASSWSNPRQPQHF. In DNA form, the CDR3 reads TGCGCCAGCAGCTGGTCTAACCCGAGGCAGCCCCAGCATTTT.

This clone was recorded a few times. The V call is TRBV25-1, the J call TRBJ2-1; 8 nucleotides match TRBD2. Losses at the gene ends were 3 bases for V and 1 base for J; bases not matched to a gene: 2. The CDR3 extends over 15 amino acids. Germline V lookup: CDR1 MGHDK, CDR2 SYGVNS. CDR3 amino acids: CASSERGESYNEQFF. For the CDR3, the DNA is TGTGCCAGCAGTGAGCGGGGGGAATCCTACAATGAGCAGTTCTTC.

CDR3 amino acids: CASSIVRGAGNQPQHF. CDR3 nucleotides: TGTGCCAGTAGTATAGTTCGGGGGGCAGGGAATCAGCCCCAGCATTTT. The chain carries TRBV19 and TRBJ1-5, with D perhaps TRBD1 (6 bases). V was trimmed by 1 base and J by 4 bases, leaving 14 bases between them. This CDR3 comprises 16 residues. Germline-derived CDR1 and CDR2 are LNHDA and SQIVND (reference sequence).

The genes are TRBV11-2 and TRBJ1-3; 11 nucleotides align to TRBD1. This CDR3 spans 17 amino acids. Germline trimming cut 5 bases from V and 0 bases from J; bases unmatched to any gene: 6. Germline V gene lookup returns CDR1 SGHAT and CDR2 FQNNGV. In nucleotides, the CDR3 is TGTGCCAGCAGCGCGGGACAGGGGGAGTACTCTGGAAACACCATATATTTT. This sequence encodes CASSAGQGEYSGNTIYF.

The table lists this clone with a count of one. The chain links TRBV28 to TRBJ2-6; possible D gene TRBD1, 7 bases. The CDR3 loop spans 16 amino acids. V was clipped by 3 bases and J by 3 bases, with 12 bases between them. Germline CDR1 and CDR2: MDHEN and SYDVKM. CDR3 protein: CASSFRGVIGANVLTF. CDR3 DNA sequence: TGTGCCAGCAGTTTCAGGGGGGTGATTGGGGCCAACGTCCTGACTTTC.

The V call is TRBV5-4, the J call TRBJ1-4, with D possibly matching TRBD1 (5 bases). V lost 4 bases and J lost 4, with 11 bases in between. This CDR3 region has 14 residues. Germline CDR1 SGHNT, CDR2 YYREEE (reference sequence). The DNA for the CDR3 is TGTGCCAGCAGCCCCGACAGTCGTAATGAAAAACTGTTTTTT. Encoded protein: CASSPDSRNEKLFF.

The V call is TRBV4-2, the J call TRBJ1-4, with 8 positions matching TRBD1. Trimming at V came to 6 bases and at J to 4 bases, leaving 7 bases not matched to a gene. Germline CDR1 reads LGHNA; CDR2 reads YNFKEQ. This CDR3 region has 15 residues. This chain's CDR3 is CASRRPGGNNEKLFF. The CDR3 nucleotides are TGTGCCAGCAGACGGCCAGGGGGCAATAATGAAAAACTGTTTTTT.

The chain uses TRBV7-6 and TRBJ1-2; unclear D gene. The CDR3 extends over 19 amino acids. Trimming cost V 1 base and J 3 bases, with 24 bases left between them. Germline V gene sequence: CDR1 SGHVS, CDR2 FNYEAQ. The CDR3 loop reads CASSLDVNPVGAGDYGYTF. CDR3 DNA: TGTGCCAGCAGCTTAGATGTTAATCCGGTGGGAGCTGGGGACTATGGCTACACCTTC.

This chain joins TRBV6-5 and TRBJ1-1, with TRBD1 as a possible D gene (6 bases). V shed 6 bases and J shed 7 bases, with 15 bases lying between them. There are 13 residues in the CDR3. From germline, CDR1 is MNHEY and CDR2 SVGAGI. CDR3 coding DNA: TGTGCCAGCAGATACAGGGAGAACGGTGAAGCTTTCTTT. It encodes CASRYRENGEAFF.